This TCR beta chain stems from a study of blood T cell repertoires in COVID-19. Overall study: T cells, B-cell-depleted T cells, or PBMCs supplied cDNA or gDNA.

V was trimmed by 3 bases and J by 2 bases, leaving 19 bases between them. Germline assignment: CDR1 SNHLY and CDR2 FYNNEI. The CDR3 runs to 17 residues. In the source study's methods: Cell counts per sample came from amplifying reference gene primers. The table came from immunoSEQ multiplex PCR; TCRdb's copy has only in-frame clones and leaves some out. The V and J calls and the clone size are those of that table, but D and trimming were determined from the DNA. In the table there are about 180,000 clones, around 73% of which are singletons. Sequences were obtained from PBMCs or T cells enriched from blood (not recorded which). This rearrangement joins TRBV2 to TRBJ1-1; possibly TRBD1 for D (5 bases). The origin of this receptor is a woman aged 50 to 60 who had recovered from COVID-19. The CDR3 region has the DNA TGTGCCAGCAGTGACCCCACCATGACAGAAACTAACACTGAAGCTTTCTTT. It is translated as CASSDPTMTETNTEAFF. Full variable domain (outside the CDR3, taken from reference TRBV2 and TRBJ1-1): EPEVTQTPSHQVTQMGQEVILRCVPISNHLYFYWYRQILGQKVEFLVSFYNNEISEKSEIFDDQFSVERPDGSNFTLKIRSTKLEDSAMYFCASSDPTMTETNTEAFFGQGTRLTVV.